This passage covers 29 T cell receptor beta chains from one sample sequenced in a study of blood T cell repertoires in COVID-19. Sequencing was performed with immunoSEQ multiplex PCR; in TCRdb, only in-frame clones are kept and a portion is missing. Among around 120,000 clones listed, around 91% were seen once. The sample was peripheral blood. These receptors were collected from an elderly woman with acute or convalescent COVID-19.

The rearrangement joins TRBV21-1 to TRBJ2-2; the table's D call of TRBD1 was not tested on the DNA. TRBV21-1 is labeled a pseudogene. The CDR3 contains 18 residues. The CDR3 DNA sequence: TGTGCCAGCAGCCCCCGGACAGGGATGAGCACGAACACCGGGGAGCTGTTTTTT. This translates into CASSPRTGMSTNTGELFF.

The chain is built from TRBV9 and TRBJ2-7, with TRBD2 matching over 10 bases. The CDR3 sequence is 14 residues long. Germline V gene data show CDR1 as SGDLS and CDR2 as YYNGEE. Trimming took 5 bases from V and 5 from J; bases not matched to a gene: 7. CDR3 sequence: CASSPSGGLHEQYF. The CDR3 DNA reads TGTGCCAGCAGTCCTAGCGGGGGTCTACACGAGCAGTACTTC.

The chain carries TRBV30 and TRBJ2-7; 7 bases line up with TRBD2. This CDR3 is built from 12 residues. Per germline, CDR1 GTSNPN and CDR2 SVGIG (reference sequence). The V segment lost 1 base and the J segment 4 bases; nucleotides outside the gene matches: 1. Here the CDR3 reads CAWSGGRYEQYF. The CDR3 region has the DNA TGTGCCTGGAGTGGCGGGAGATACGAGCAGTACTTC.

The genes are TRBV30 and TRBJ1-6; D is ambiguous. The germline CDR1 and CDR2 sequences are GTSNPN and SVGIG (reference sequence). V was pared by 4 bases and J by 4 bases, with 8 bases between. CDR3 size: 13 residues. The CDR3 is CAWNPGYNSPLHF. In DNA, the CDR3 is TGTGCCTGGAACCCAGGATATAATTCACCCCTCCACTTT.

The gene calls are TRBV11-2 and TRBJ2-3, with 8 bases identical to TRBD1. This CDR3 is built from 14 residues. V was pared by 4 bases and J by 3 bases, with 3 bases of the junction left unmatched. Germline V gene data show CDR1 as SGHAT and CDR2 as FQNNGV. The CDR3 protein is CASSSQGATDTQYF. CDR3 nucleotides: TGTGCCAGCAGCTCGCAGGGGGCAACAGATACGCAGTATTTT.

The chain combines TRBV6-1 with TRBJ1-1, with a possible D match to TRBD1 (6 bases). V lost 1 base, J lost 5 bases, and 17 bases lay in between. CDR3 length: 16 residues. CDR1 and CDR2 (germline): MNHNS, SASEGT. The CDR3 region is CASSEVLAGVGTEAFF. Here the CDR3 DNA reads TGTGCCAGCAGTGAAGTGTTGGCAGGGGTAGGGACTGAAGCTTTCTTT.

The chain joins TRBV21-1 to TRBJ2-7; the table's D gene call, TRBD1, was not cross checked with the DNA. TRBV21-1 represents a pseudogene. The CDR3 length is 17 residues. In DNA form, the CDR3 reads TGTGCCAGCAGGAAAAGGGAACAGGGGTTGACCTCCTACGAGCAGTACTTC. It specifies CASRKREQGLTSYEQYF.

The chain links TRBV5-1 to TRBJ2-7; 8 bases match TRBD1. This CDR3 has 14 amino acids. V lost 4 bases, J lost 3 bases, and 6 bases stayed unmatched. The V gene's germline CDR1 is SGHRS and CDR2 YFSETQ. CDR3 coding DNA: TGCGCCAGCAGCAACGGACAGGGTGGCTACGAGCAGTACTTC. Residues: CASSNGQGGYEQYF.

The chain has TRBV6-5 and TRBJ2-7, with TRBD1 matching over 9 bases. Germline CDR1 is MNHEY and CDR2 is SVGAGI. V gave up 4 bases and J gave up 2 bases; unmatched junction bases: 0. The CDR3 consists of 13 residues. The CDR3 DNA reads TGTGCCAGCAGTTGGACAGGGGCCTACGAGCAGTACTTC. Its translation is CASSWTGAYEQYF.

The chain links TRBV25-1 to TRBJ1-6, with D perhaps TRBD1 (5 bases). The CDR3 totals 12 residues. The ends were cut back, 8 bases at V and 9 bases at J, with 11 bases in the middle. From germline, CDR1 is MGHDK and CDR2 SYGVNS. The CDR3 loop reads CASSFQGSPLHF. CDR3 DNA: TGTGCCAGCTCCTTTCAGGGTTCACCCCTCCACTTT.

This clone was observed once. V and J are TRBV19 and TRBJ1-4; 8 bases match TRBD1. The CDR3 contains 21 residues. Germline CDR1 is LNHDA and CDR2 is SQIVND (reference sequence). Trimming removed 6 bases from V and 0 bases from J; junction bases left unmatched: 21. CDR3 DNA sequence: TGTGCCAGTAGAATTTACCCCATCCGGGACAGGCCAAATGCAACTAATGAAAAACTGTTTTTT. Protein: CASRIYPIRDRPNATNEKLFF.

V gene TRBV18 combines with J gene TRBJ2-1, with TRBD2 as a possible D gene (6 bases). The V gene lost 0 bases and the J gene lost 10 bases, with 10 bases spanning the gap. CDR3 length: 13 residues. Germline-derived CDR1 and CDR2 are KGHSH and LQKENI. The CDR3 loop reads CASSPPIGGEQFF. The CDR3, as DNA: TGTGCCAGCTCACCACCGATCGGGGGAGAGCAGTTCTTC. Full variable domain (rest looked up from reference TRBV18 and TRBJ2-1): NAGVMQNPRHLVRRRGQEARLRCSPMKGHSHVYWYRQLPEEGLKFMVYLQKENIIDESGMPKERFSAEFPKEGPSILRIQQVVRGDSAAYFCASSPPIGGEQFFGPGTRLTVL.

This chain links TRBV5-1 with TRBJ2-5; 13 bases are shared with TRBD2. The V segment lost 3 bases and the J segment 4 bases; nucleotides outside the gene matches: 6. The V gene's germline CDR1 is SGHRS and CDR2 YFSETQ. The length of the CDR3 is 16 residues. The CDR3 loop reads CASSSGLAGEGETQYF. The DNA of the CDR3 is TGCGCCAGCAGCTCTGGACTAGCGGGGGAAGGAGAGACCCAGTACTTC.

This chain uses TRBV18 with TRBJ2-1; 7 bases fit TRBD1. Germline-derived CDR1 and CDR2 are KGHSH and LQKENI. The CDR3 has 15 residues. V was pared by 6 bases and J by 4 bases, with 9 bases of the junction left unmatched. The CDR3, as DNA: TGTGCCAGCTCTTCCGGGACAGAGAAATACAATGAGCAGTTCTTC. Its translation: CASSSGTEKYNEQFF. The complete variable domain, with remaining parts taken from reference TRBV18 and TRBJ2-1, reads NAGVMQNPRHLVRRRGQEARLRCSPMKGHSHVYWYRQLPEEGLKFMVYLQKENIIDESGMPKERFSAEFPKEGPSILRIQQVVRGDSAAYFCASSSGTEKYNEQFFGPGTRLTVL.

V is TRBV3-1 (or the pseudogene TRBV3-2) and J is TRBJ1-1; possibly TRBD1 for D (5 bases). Germline V gives CDR1 LGHDT, CDR2 YNNKEL (reference sequence). V lost 1 base, J lost 5 bases, and 23 bases lay in between. This CDR3 has 18 amino acids. The CDR3 here is CASSQGAVRGRRGTEAFF. The CDR3 bases are TGTGCCAGCAGCCAAGGGGCGGTCAGAGGCCGGAGGGGTACTGAAGCTTTCTTT.

The J gene is TRBJ2-1, the V gene TRBV9; 11 bases fit TRBD2. Germline lookup yields CDR1 SGDLS and CDR2 YYNGEE. V shed 6 bases, J shed 3 bases, and the junction held 8 bases outside the gene matches. The CDR3 totals 16 residues. CDR3 region: CASNFGLAGIYNEQFF. As DNA, the CDR3 is TGTGCCAGCAACTTCGGACTAGCGGGTATCTACAATGAGCAGTTCTTC.

Turning to this clone: A junction boundary mismatches the germline segment, possibly from a read error. The chain recombines TRBV6-5 with TRBJ1-4, with a weak D call TRBD1 (6 bases). There are 13 residues in the CDR3. Germline CDR1 reads MNHEY; CDR2 reads SVGAGI. CDR3 sequence reads: CASSLDQGQALSF. In DNA, the CDR3 is TGTGCCAGCAGCCTAGATCAGGGGCAGGCGCTGTCTTTT.

Written as DNA, the CDR3 is TGCGCCAGCAGTGCCGCCGGGACAGGGTACAGGAACACTGAAGCTTTCTTT. Translated: CASSAAGTGYRNTEAFF. The V gene is TRBV10-2, the J gene TRBJ1-1; the match to TRBD1 covers 9 bases. Germline CDR1 is WSHSY and CDR2 is SAAADI. The J segment lost 1 base and the V segment lost 4 bases, leaving 10 bases of the junction unmatched. CDR3 length: 17 residues.

The chain recombines TRBV3-1 (or the pseudogene TRBV3-2) with TRBJ1-5, with a possible D match to TRBD1 (5 bases). The germline gives CDR1 LGHDT, CDR2 YNNKEL (reference sequence). The CDR3 spans 15 residues. The V end lost 2 bases, the J end lost 0 bases, and 8 bases lay between the germline ends. The CDR3 coding sequence is TGTGCCAGCAGCCAACAGGGAAATAGCAATCAGCCCCAGCATTTT. Translated, it gives CASSQQGNSNQPQHF.

The genes are TRBV28 and TRBJ1-1; D might be TRBD1 (6 bases). The CDR3 runs to 15 residues. Germline CDR1 reads MDHEN; CDR2 reads SYDVKM. V shed 6 bases and J shed 3 bases, with 17 bases lying between them. CDR3 nucleotide sequence: TGTGCCAGCAGACCATGGGAGGGGGAATACACTGAAGCTTTCTTT. Encoded protein: CASRPWEGEYTEAFF. The full variable domain, completed using reference TRBV28 and TRBJ1-1, is DVKVTQSSRYLVKRTGEKVFLECVQDMDHENMFWYRQDPGLGLRLIYFSYDVKMKEKGDIPEGYSVSREKKERFSLILESASTNQTSMYLCASRPWEGEYTEAFFGQGTRLTVV.

V and J are TRBV6-5 and TRBJ2-7, with 8 bases fitting TRBD1. The CDR3 is 14 amino acids. Per the germline V gene, CDR1 is MNHEY and CDR2 is SVGAGI. The junction had 6 bases not matched to a gene; V was cut back by 5 bases and J by 3 bases. The CDR3 here is CASSRTGGHYEQYF. DNA of the CDR3: TGTGCCAGCAGTCGAACAGGGGGACACTACGAGCAGTACTTC.

The V and J genes are TRBV27 and TRBJ2-7; tentatively, D is TRBD1 (5 bases). The CDR3 runs 15 residues. With 5 bases removed from V and 6 bases from J, the gap between germline ends came to 20 bases. Germline lookup yields CDR1 MNHEY and CDR2 SMNVEV (reference sequence). The CDR3 protein is CASSPLTVGGAEQYF. The CDR3 DNA reads as TGTGCCAGCAGTCCCCTGACAGTGGGTGGGGCCGAGCAGTACTTC.

This clone showed up just once. The rearrangement joins TRBV5-1 to TRBJ1-5, with a tentative D call TRBD1 (6 bases). V lost 5 bases and J lost 8, with 20 bases in between. Germline CDR1 SGHRS, CDR2 YFSETQ. The CDR3 totals 15 residues. In DNA, the CDR3 is TGCGCCAGCAGAACTACGGGACAACGGGAGGAGCCCCAGCATTTT. This gives the protein CASRTTGQREEPQHF.

The chain uses TRBV5-1 and TRBJ1-1; D call uncertain. Germline V gene lookup returns CDR1 SGHRS and CDR2 YFSETQ. The CDR3 runs to 13 residues. Trimming cost V 4 bases and J 4 bases, with 11 bases left between them. The CDR3 reads CASSPRLITEAFF. CDR3 coding DNA: TGCGCCAGCAGCCCGCGTCTAATCACTGAAGCTTTCTTT.

The genes are TRBV28 and TRBJ1-2; 8 positions match TRBD1. With 6 bases clipped from V and 8 bases from J, the junction kept 11 bases outside the gene matches. Germline V gene data show CDR1 as MDHEN and CDR2 as SYDVKM. This CDR3 is 14 amino acids long. The DNA for the CDR3 is TGTGCCAGCAGCCAAACGACAGGGGTGTGGGGCTACACCTTC. Encoded protein: CASSQTTGVWGYTF.

The gene calls are TRBV6-6 and TRBJ2-2; 7 bases fit TRBD1. Germline trimming cut 2 bases from V and 8 bases from J; bases unmatched to any gene: 2. Per the germline V gene, CDR1 is MNHNY and CDR2 is SVGAGI (reference sequence). The CDR3 is 13 amino acids. The chain's CDR3 is CASSYVDRGELFF. DNA for the CDR3: TGTGCCAGCAGTTACGTGGACAGGGGGGAGCTGTTTTTT.

The genes are TRBV6-5 and TRBJ1-5; D remains unclear. This CDR3 spans 12 amino acids. V dropped 8 bases and J dropped 7 bases, with 12 bases sitting between them. The germline CDR1 and CDR2 sequences are MNHEY and SVGAGI. The CDR3 DNA is TGTGCCAGCGGGAGCGGTGGGCAGCCCCAGCATTTT. Its translation: CASGSGGQPQHF.

This clone is a singleton in its sample. The CDR3 reads CASRPPGQGWSNTQYF. For the CDR3, the DNA is TGTGCCAGCAGACCACCGGGACAGGGGTGGAGTAATACGCAGTATTTT. The rearrangement uses TRBV2 and TRBJ2-3; TRBD1 aligns across 10 bases. Germline CDR1 is SNHLY and CDR2 is FYNNEI. The CDR3 has 16 residues. The V gene end was trimmed by 6 bases and the J gene end by 7 bases; junction bases not matched to a gene: 13.

This clone has only one observation. The rearrangement joins TRBV30 to TRBJ1-2; perhaps TRBD1 as D (6 bases). CDR1 and CDR2 from the germline V gene are GTSNPN and SVGIG (reference sequence). CDR3 length equals 12 residues. The V end was cut by 5 bases, the J end by 8 bases, with 15 bases between. CDR3 nucleotide sequence: TGTGCCTGGGCGGCACGGGACACAGGCTACACCTTC. Amino acid sequence: CAWAARDTGYTF.